This record looks at one T cell receptor (beta chain) sequence and its context. What it binds is unknown. Trimming took off 0 bases at V and 7 bases at J, with 11 bases between the two ends. The CDR3 spans 15 residues. Germline loops: CDR1 SGDLS, CDR2 YYNGEE. This sample is part of a study of cytotoxic CD8 clonotypes in ibrutinib-treated CLL. Study as a whole: Of a cohort that held around 10 relapsed/refractory and around 14 treatment-naive patients, 17 were IGHV unmutated. Study conclusions and caveats: Whereas clonality rose at ibrutinib response, it declined toward baseline at progression. On treatment, the uncommon public clonotypes contracted or remained stable. For progressing versus sustained-remission patients, sampling times were not the same.

Here immunoSEQ multiplex PCR was the method, and the copy in TCRdb shows in-frame clones only, minus some. The sample carries a few hundred thousand clones, 67% recorded once. V gene TRBV9 combines with J gene TRBJ1-6, with D unclear. Sequences were derived from PBMCs, sampled after 36 months of ibrutinib treatment. The TCR originated in a human donor with chronic lymphocytic leukemia. This CDR3 is CASSVGQTLNSPLHF. The CDR3 nucleotides read TGTGCCAGCAGCGTAGGACAAACCCTCAATTCACCCCTCCACTTT. The full variable domain, its missing parts supplied by reference TRBV9 and TRBJ1-6, is DSGVTQTPKHLITATGQRVTLRCSPRSGDLSVYWYQQSLDQGLQFLIQYYNGEERAKGNILERFSAQQFPDLHSELNLSSLELGDSALYFCASSVGQTLNSPLHFGNGTRLTVT.